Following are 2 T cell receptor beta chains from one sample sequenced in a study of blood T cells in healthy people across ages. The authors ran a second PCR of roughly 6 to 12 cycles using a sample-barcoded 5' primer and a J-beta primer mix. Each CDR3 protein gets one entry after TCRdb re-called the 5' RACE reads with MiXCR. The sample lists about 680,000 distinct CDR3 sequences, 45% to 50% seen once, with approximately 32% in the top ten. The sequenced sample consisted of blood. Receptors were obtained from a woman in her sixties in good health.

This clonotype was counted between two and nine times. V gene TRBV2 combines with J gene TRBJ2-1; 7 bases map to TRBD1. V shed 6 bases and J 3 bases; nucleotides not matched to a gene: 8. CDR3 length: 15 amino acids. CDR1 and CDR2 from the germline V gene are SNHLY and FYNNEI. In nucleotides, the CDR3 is TGTGCCAGCAGCCCACCGGGACAGTACTACAATGAGCAGTTCTTC. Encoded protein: CASSPPGQYYNEQFF.

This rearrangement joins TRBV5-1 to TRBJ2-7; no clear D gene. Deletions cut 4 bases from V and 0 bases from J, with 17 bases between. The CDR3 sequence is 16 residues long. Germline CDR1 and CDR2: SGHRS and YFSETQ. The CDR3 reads CASSPRASESSYEQYF. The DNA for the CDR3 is TGCGCCAGCAGCCCCCGGGCGAGCGAGAGCTCCTACGAGCAGTACTTC.